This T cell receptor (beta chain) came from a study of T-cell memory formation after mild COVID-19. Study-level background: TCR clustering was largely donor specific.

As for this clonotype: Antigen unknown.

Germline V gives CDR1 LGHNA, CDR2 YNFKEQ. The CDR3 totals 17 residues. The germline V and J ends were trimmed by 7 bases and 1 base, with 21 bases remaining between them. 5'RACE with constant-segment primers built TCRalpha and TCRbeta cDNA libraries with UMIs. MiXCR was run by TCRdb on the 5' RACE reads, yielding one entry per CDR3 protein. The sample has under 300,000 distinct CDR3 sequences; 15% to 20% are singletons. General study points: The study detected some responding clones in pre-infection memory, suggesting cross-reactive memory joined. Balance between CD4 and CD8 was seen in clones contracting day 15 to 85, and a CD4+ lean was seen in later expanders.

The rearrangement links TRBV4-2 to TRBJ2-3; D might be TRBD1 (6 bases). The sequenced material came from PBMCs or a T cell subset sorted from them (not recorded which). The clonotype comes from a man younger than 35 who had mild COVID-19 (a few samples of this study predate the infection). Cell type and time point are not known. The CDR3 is CASTPIAGAGGTDTQYF. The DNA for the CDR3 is TGTGCCAGCACCCCCATTGCCGGGGCAGGGGGCACAGATACGCAGTATTTT.